Listed here are 26 T cell receptor beta chains from one sample, sequenced in a study of cytotoxic CD8 clonotypes in ibrutinib-treated CLL. The repertoire was sequenced with immunoSEQ multiplex PCR; TCRdb's copy has only in-frame clones and lacks some. The table records more than 300,000 clones, about 80% of them present only once. The source material was PBMCs, sampled before ibrutinib treatment. These receptors were collected from a human donor with chronic lymphocytic leukemia.

The chain combines TRBV7-9 with TRBJ2-1, with TRBD2 identical over 10 bases. Germline loops: CDR1 SEHNR, CDR2 FQNEAQ (reference sequence). CDR3 length: 16 amino acids. Trimming took 5 bases from V and 1 from J; bases not matched to a gene: 5. CDR3 residues: CASSRRLAGSYNEQFF. The CDR3, as DNA: TGTGCCAGCAGCCGACGACTAGCGGGTTCCTACAATGAGCAGTTCTTC.

This rearrangement joins TRBV20-1 to TRBJ2-1, with unresolved D. This CDR3 has 11 amino acids. Germline lookup yields CDR1 DFQATT and CDR2 SNEGSKA (reference sequence). V shed 7 bases and J shed 4 bases, with 8 bases lying between them. In DNA form, the CDR3 reads TGCAGTGAAACAAGGTACAATGAGCAGTTCTTC. Protein sequence: CSETRYNEQFF.

The rearrangement joins TRBV6-1 to TRBJ2-1, with 7 bases matching TRBD1. The CDR3 length is 15 residues. CDR1 is MNHNS and CDR2 is SASEGT in the germline V gene. The junction had 15 bases not matched to a gene; V was cut back by 7 bases and J by 9 bases. The CDR3 region is CASTQTGRGVGEQFF. The CDR3 nucleotides are TGTGCCAGCACCCAGACAGGGCGCGGTGTGGGTGAGCAGTTCTTC.

The chain is built from TRBV10-3 and TRBJ2-3; tentative D call: TRBD2 (7 bases). CDR1 ENHRY and CDR2 SYGVKD come from the germline V gene. V was trimmed by 3 bases and J by 3 bases, leaving 19 bases between them. CDR3 length: 17 amino acids. CDR3: CAISDWGGGGATDTQYF. Written as DNA, the CDR3 is TGTGCCATCAGTGACTGGGGAGGGGGGGGCGCGACAGATACGCAGTATTTT.

The rearrangement uses TRBV28 and TRBJ2-1; TRBD1 agrees at 10 bases. J lost 5 bases, V lost 6 bases, and 7 bases had no gene match. This CDR3 is 15 amino acids long. Germline CDR1 reads MDHEN; CDR2 reads SYDVKM. The CDR3 bases are TGTGCCAGCAGGATGACAGGGGGCGCACACAATGAGCAGTTCTTC. It translates to CASRMTGGAHNEQFF.

The CDR3 region is CASSYRGTGGNRQPQHF. In nucleotides, the CDR3 is TGCGCCAGCAGCTACAGAGGGACAGGGGGAAATCGTCAGCCCCAGCATTTT. J is TRBJ1-5 and V is TRBV5-1, with 11 positions matching TRBD1. From germline, CDR1 is SGHRS and CDR2 YFSETQ. The CDR3 runs to 17 residues. V lost 3 bases and J lost 6; bases outside the gene matches: 11.

This chain links TRBV21-1 with TRBJ1-2; TRBD1, as called in the table, went unchecked against the DNA. TRBV21-1 is reported as a pseudogene. There are 15 residues in the CDR3. Here the CDR3 DNA reads TGTGCCAGCAGCAAAGGTGGGACAGGAGACTATGGCTACACCTTC. Protein: CASSKGGTGDYGYTF.

V usage is TRBV19 and J usage is TRBJ1-5, with 10 bases fitting TRBD1. Trimming cost V 4 bases and J 1 base; bases outside gene matches: 1. This CDR3 comprises 15 residues. Per germline, CDR1 LNHDA and CDR2 SQIVND (reference sequence). The chain's CDR3 is CASSRDRGSNQPQHF. CDR3 bases: TGTGCCAGTAGTAGGGACAGGGGAAGCAATCAGCCCCAGCATTTT.

This sequence joins TRBV10-1 and TRBJ2-5, with 9 bases that match TRBD1. The junction had 17 bases not matched to a gene; V was cut back by 3 bases and J by 3 bases. The CDR3 spans 19 residues. In germline, CDR1 is WNHNN, CDR2 SYGVQD (reference sequence). CDR3 nucleotide sequence: TGCGCCAGCAGTGAAATCCGGGACAGGGTATCTCTCCCCAAAGAGACCCAGTACTTC. As protein: CASSEIRDRVSLPKETQYF.

Here the CDR3 reads CAWSRGTSGRADEQFF. In DNA form, the CDR3 reads TGTGCCTGGAGCCGGGGGACTAGCGGGAGGGCCGATGAGCAGTTCTTC. The V call is TRBV30, the J call TRBJ2-1; 16 nucleotides match TRBD2. This CDR3 spans 16 amino acids. CDR1 and CDR2 (germline): GTSNPN, SVGIG (reference sequence). V lost 3 bases to trimming and J lost 8 bases; unmatched junction nucleotides: 7.

The V and J genes are TRBV9 and TRBJ2-5; 8 bases are shared with TRBD2. Looked up from germline, CDR1 is SGDLS and CDR2 is YYNGEE. The V and J ends lost 4 bases and 5 bases, in that order; junction bases with no gene match: 13. The CDR3 is 16 amino acids. The CDR3 here is CASSPLAGTRKETQYF. In nucleotides, the CDR3 is TGTGCCAGCAGCCCCCTAGCGGGCACCAGGAAGGAGACCCAGTACTTC.

V usage is TRBV2 and J usage is TRBJ2-7, with unresolved D. CDR1 is SNHLY and CDR2 is FYNNEI in the germline V gene. This CDR3 spans 9 amino acids. With 3 bases removed from V and 6 bases from J, the gap between germline ends came to 0 bases. The CDR3 DNA is TGTGCCAGCAGTGACGAGCAGTACTTC. Translating gives CASSDEQYF.

This clone was seen a few times. In DNA form, the CDR3 reads TGTGCCAGCAGTTTTAGCAGGCAGCACACTGAAGCTTTCTTT. It codes for CASSFSRQHTEAFF. The chain combines TRBV28 with TRBJ1-1; D not resolved. The V gene's germline CDR1 is MDHEN and CDR2 SYDVKM. The CDR3 extends over 14 amino acids. V lost 3 bases to trimming and J lost 3 bases, with 11 bases between them. The whole variable domain, remainder taken from reference TRBV28 and TRBJ1-1, is DVKVTQSSRYLVKRTGEKVFLECVQDMDHENMFWYRQDPGLGLRLIYFSYDVKMKEKGDIPEGYSVSREKKERFSLILESASTNQTSMYLCASSFSRQHTEAFFGQGTRLTVV.

The V gene is TRBV11-3, the J gene TRBJ2-1; TRBD2 matches at 7 bases. This CDR3 comprises 16 residues. J was trimmed by 0 bases and V by 3 bases; bases with no gene match: 5. Germline CDR1 is SGHNT and CDR2 is YENEEA. DNA for the CDR3: TGTGCCAGCAGCTTGGGCGGGAGAGGCTCCTACAATGAGCAGTTCTTC. Translating gives CASSLGGRGSYNEQFF.

V gene TRBV5-4 combines with J gene TRBJ2-5, with D hard to call. V lost 0 bases and J 3 bases, leaving 9 bases between the germline ends. CDR3 length: 14 residues. CDR1 SGHNT and CDR2 YYREEE come from the germline V gene (reference sequence). For the CDR3, the DNA is TGTGCCAGCAGCTTGGCCGTGGGAAAAGAGACCCAGTACTTC. Amino acid sequence: CASSLAVGKETQYF.

J is TRBJ2-5 and V is TRBV27; perhaps TRBD2 as D (6 bases). V was clipped by 4 bases and J by 5 bases, with 11 bases between them. Germline CDR1 MNHEY, CDR2 SMNVEV (reference sequence). CDR3 length: 13 amino acids. The CDR3, as DNA: TGTGCCAGCAGTTGGGGGAGGTGGGAGACCCAGTACTTC. Encoded protein: CASSWGRWETQYF.

This rearrangement joins TRBV5-6 to TRBJ1-1; D unclear. Looked up from germline, CDR1 is SGHDT and CDR2 is YYEEEE. V shed 2 bases and J shed 5 bases, with 10 bases lying between them. The CDR3 extends over 13 amino acids. The CDR3 nucleotides are TGTGCCAGCAGCTTAAACTTGGGGACTGAAGCTTTCTTT. It specifies CASSLNLGTEAFF.

CDR3 sequence (DNA): TGCGCCAGCAGCTTGGGTAGCGGAGATTACGAGCAGTACTTC. It specifies CASSLGSGDYEQYF. The chain uses TRBV5-1 and TRBJ2-7; tentative D call: TRBD2 (6 bases). Per germline, CDR1 SGHRS and CDR2 YFSETQ. The CDR3 covers 14 residues. V was shortened by 0 bases and J by 4 bases, with 11 bases between the two germline ends.

The V gene is TRBV28, the J gene TRBJ1-5; 8 bases align to TRBD1. The CDR3 runs 15 residues. Unmatched junction bases numbered 7, after V lost 5 bases and J lost 4 bases. Looked up from germline, CDR1 is MDHEN and CDR2 is SYDVKM. The CDR3 DNA reads as TGTGCCAGCAGTAGAAGGACAGGGTGGAATCAGCCCCAGCATTTT. It encodes CASSRRTGWNQPQHF.

This chain uses TRBV27 with TRBJ1-1; possible D gene TRBD1, 5 bases. V was shortened by 2 bases and J by 11 bases, with 18 bases between the two germline ends. This CDR3 spans 14 amino acids. Germline V gene data show CDR1 as MNHEY and CDR2 as SMNVEV (reference sequence). The CDR3 here is CASSLVPGRVDAFF. The CDR3, as DNA: TGTGCCAGCAGTTTAGTTCCTGGCAGGGTAGACGCTTTCTTT.

The chain is built from TRBV27 and TRBJ1-1; TRBD1 agrees at 9 bases. The CDR3 has 18 amino acids. J lost 6 bases, V lost 1 base, and 15 bases had no gene match. The germline V gene encodes CDR1 MNHEY and CDR2 SMNVEV (reference sequence). CDR3: CASSLFGGRDRVFAEAFF. The CDR3 region has the DNA TGTGCCAGCAGTTTATTTGGGGGGCGGGACAGGGTCTTCGCTGAAGCTTTCTTT.

The chain couples TRBV27 to TRBJ2-7; TRBD2 matches 7 bases. CDR1 and CDR2 (germline): MNHEY, SMNVEV (reference sequence). CDR3 size: 15 residues. The V and J ends lost 5 bases and 7 bases, in that order; junction bases with no gene match: 14. The CDR3 nucleotides read TGTGCCAGCAGTGGGGGAACTAGCGCGAGGGGAGAGCAGTACTTC. Translated, it gives CASSGGTSARGEQYF.

The V and J genes are TRBV4-2 and TRBJ2-5; D uncertain. The germline CDR1 and CDR2 sequences are LGHNA and YNFKEQ. V lost 1 base, J lost 1 base, and 7 bases lay in between. CDR3 size: 14 residues. This chain's CDR3 is CASSQVGPQETQYF. Written as DNA, the CDR3 is TGTGCCAGCAGCCAAGTCGGACCCCAAGAGACCCAGTACTTC.

This clone was counted between two and nine times. The chain has TRBV7-8 and TRBJ2-7; 8 positions agree with TRBD2. CDR3 length: 14 residues. V dropped 8 bases and J dropped 4; count of bases not matched to a gene: 10. The germline CDR1 and CDR2 sequences are SGHVS and FQNEAQ. The CDR3 sequence is CASSWREVRYEQYF. The DNA for the CDR3 is TGTGCCAGCTCCTGGCGGGAGGTACGGTACGAGCAGTACTTC. The full variable domain, in which reference TRBV7-8 and TRBJ2-7 provide the parts outside the CDR3, is GAGVSQSPRYKVAKRGQDVALRCDPISGHVSLFWYQQALGQGPEFLTYFQNEAQLDKSGLPSDRFFAERPEGSVSTLKIQRTQQEDSAVYLCASSWREVRYEQYFGPGTRLTVT.

The chain links TRBV5-1 to TRBJ2-3, with 11 nucleotides matching TRBD2. Germline-derived CDR1 and CDR2 are SGHRS and YFSETQ. This CDR3 is 16 amino acids long. With V trimmed by 4 bases and J by 0 bases, 4 bases remained unmatched. In nucleotides, the CDR3 is TGCGCCAGCAGCCGCCGACTAGCGGGAAGCACAGATACGCAGTATTTT. Protein: CASSRRLAGSTDTQYF.

The rearrangement joins TRBV7-6 to TRBJ2-1; TRBD2 agrees at 10 bases. With V trimmed by 1 base and J by 5 bases, 11 bases remained unmatched. CDR1 and CDR2 from the germline V gene are SGHVS and FNYEAQ. CDR3 length: 18 residues. The CDR3 region is CASSLDWASGSRDNEQFF. DNA for the CDR3: TGTGCCAGCAGCTTAGATTGGGCTAGCGGGAGTAGAGACAATGAGCAGTTCTTC. Filled out from reference TRBV7-6 and TRBJ2-1, the complete variable domain reads GAGVSQSPRYKVTKRGQDVALRCDPISGHVSLYWYRQALGQGPEFLTYFNYEAQQDKSGLPNDRFSAERPEGSISTLTIQRTEQRDSAMYRCASSLDWASGSRDNEQFFGPGTRLTVL.